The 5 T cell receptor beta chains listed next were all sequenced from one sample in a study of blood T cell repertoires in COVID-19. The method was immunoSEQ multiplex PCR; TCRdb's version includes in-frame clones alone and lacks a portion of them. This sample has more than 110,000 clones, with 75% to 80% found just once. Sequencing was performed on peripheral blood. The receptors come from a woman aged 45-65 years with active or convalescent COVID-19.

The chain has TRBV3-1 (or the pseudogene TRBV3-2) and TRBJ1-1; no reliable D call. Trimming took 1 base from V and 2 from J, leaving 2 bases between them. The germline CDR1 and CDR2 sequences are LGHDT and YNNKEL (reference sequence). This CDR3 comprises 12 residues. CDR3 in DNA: TGTGCCAGCAGCCAAGTAAACACTGAAGCTTTCTTT. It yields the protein CASSQVNTEAFF.

CDR3 DNA: TGTGCCAGCAGTTTATCAGGTCAGGGTAGGGAGACCCAGTACTTC. It specifies CASSLSGQGRETQYF. This sequence joins TRBV28 and TRBJ2-5, with a weak D call TRBD1 (5 bases). V lost 1 base, J lost 5 bases, and 14 bases lay in between. The CDR3 runs to 15 residues. From germline, CDR1 is MDHEN and CDR2 SYDVKM.

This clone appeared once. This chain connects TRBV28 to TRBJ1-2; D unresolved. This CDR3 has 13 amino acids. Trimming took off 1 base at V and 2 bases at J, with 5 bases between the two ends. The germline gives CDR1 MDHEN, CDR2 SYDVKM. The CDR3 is CASSLYTNYGYTF. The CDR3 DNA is TGTGCCAGCAGTTTATACACGAACTATGGCTACACCTTC.

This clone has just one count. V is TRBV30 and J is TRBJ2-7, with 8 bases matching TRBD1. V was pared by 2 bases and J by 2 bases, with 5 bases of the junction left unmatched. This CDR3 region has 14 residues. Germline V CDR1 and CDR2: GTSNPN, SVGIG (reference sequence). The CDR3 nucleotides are TGTGCCTGGAGTAGGGGGACAGGCGCCTACGAGCAGTACTTC. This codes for CAWSRGTGAYEQYF.

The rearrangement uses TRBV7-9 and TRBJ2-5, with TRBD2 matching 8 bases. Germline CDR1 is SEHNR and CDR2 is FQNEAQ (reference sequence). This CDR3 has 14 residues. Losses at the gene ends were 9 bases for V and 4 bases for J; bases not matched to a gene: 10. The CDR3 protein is CARGFGGRRETQYF. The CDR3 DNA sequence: TGTGCCAGGGGGTTTGGCGGGAGGAGAGAGACCCAGTACTTC.